Listed here are 13 T cell receptor beta chains from one sample, sequenced in a study of blood T cell repertoires in COVID-19. Sequencing was performed with immunoSEQ multiplex PCR; in TCRdb, only in-frame clones are kept and a portion is missing. The sample consists of 200,000 to 250,000 clones, 90% of them appearing once. The sequenced sample consisted of PBMCs or T cells enriched from blood (not recorded which). All receptors come from a young man who had been exposed to COVID-19.

The J gene is TRBJ1-6, the V gene TRBV6-5; 8 nucleotides line up with TRBD1. The CDR3 consists of 15 residues. Germline CDR1 reads MNHEY; CDR2 reads SVGAGI. With V trimmed by 7 bases and J by 3 bases, 5 bases remained unmatched. The CDR3 coding sequence is TGTGCCAGCATGACAGGGGATAACTATAATTCACCCCTCCACTTT. Translation gives CASMTGDNYNSPLHF.

V and J are TRBV9 and TRBJ2-2; D not certain. This CDR3 region has 16 residues. CDR1 is SGDLS and CDR2 is YYNGEE in the germline V gene. V shed 0 bases and J shed 0 bases, with 9 bases lying between them. CDR3 nucleotide sequence: TGTGCCAGCAGCGTAGTAGTATCCGCGAACACCGGGGAGCTGTTTTTT. Translating gives CASSVVVSANTGELFF.

The chain employs TRBV10-2 and TRBJ2-7, with D perhaps matching TRBD1 (5 bases). Trimming pared 9 bases from V and 3 bases from J, leaving 12 bases between. The CDR3 consists of 12 residues. Per germline, CDR1 WSHSY and CDR2 SAAADI. The DNA for the CDR3 is TGCGCCAGTCGCCCCAGGGACTACGAGCAGTACTTC. This encodes CASRPRDYEQYF.

CDR3: CASSDPSTGGGPGPGEQFF. The CDR3 coding sequence is TGTGCCAGCAGTGACCCTTCGACTGGCGGGGGGCCCGGGCCCGGTGAGCAGTTCTTC. This rearrangement joins TRBV6-1 to TRBJ2-1; 8 nucleotides line up with TRBD2. The V segment lost 3 bases and the J segment 9 bases; nucleotides outside the gene matches: 22. The CDR3 runs to 19 residues. Germline V gives CDR1 MNHNS, CDR2 SASEGT.

V and J are TRBV9 and TRBJ1-2; D not certain. Trimming pared 3 bases from V and 7 bases from J, leaving 10 bases between. The CDR3 length is 12 residues. The germline V gene encodes CDR1 SGDLS and CDR2 YYNGEE. Here the CDR3 DNA reads TGTGCCAGCAGCGCCCCTCGTCTTGGCTACACCTTC. Its translation is CASSAPRLGYTF.

In this sample, this clone turned up once. The chain uses TRBV30 and TRBJ2-7; D ambiguous. CDR1 and CDR2 (germline): GTSNPN, SVGIG (reference sequence). The V end was cut by 4 bases, the J end by 0 bases, with 4 bases between. The CDR3 is 11 amino acids. This CDR3 reads CAWMSSYEQYF. The CDR3 DNA reads as TGTGCCTGGATGAGCTCCTACGAGCAGTACTTC.

The CDR3 region has the DNA TGTGCCAGCAGCTTAGATCAGGGTAGGGTTGAGCAGTTCTTC. It codes for CASSLDQGRVEQFF. The V and J genes are TRBV11-2 and TRBJ2-1; D may be TRBD1 (5 bases). Deletions cut 0 bases from V and 9 bases from J, with 12 bases between. The CDR3 runs to 14 residues. Germline loops: CDR1 SGHAT, CDR2 FQNNGV.

The chain combines TRBV5-1 with TRBJ2-3, with 9 positions matching TRBD1. The CDR3 spans 14 residues. The germline V gene encodes CDR1 SGHRS and CDR2 YFSETQ. Unmatched junction bases numbered 5, after V lost 4 bases and J lost 5 bases. CDR3 amino acids: CASSPGQGKDTQYF. CDR3 coding DNA: TGCGCCAGCAGCCCGGGACAGGGAAAAGATACGCAGTATTTT.

The rearrangement links TRBV6-6 to TRBJ2-5; unclear D gene. V gave up 6 bases and J gave up 5 bases, with 13 bases separating them. This CDR3 contains 13 residues. CDR1 MNHNY and CDR2 SVGAGI come from the germline V gene (reference sequence). Written as DNA, the CDR3 is TGTGCCAGCAGCTCCGACCCGAGGGAGACCCAGTACTTC. Its protein product is CASSSDPRETQYF.

The rearrangement links TRBV29-1 to TRBJ1-1; D call uncertain. CDR3 length: 11 amino acids. Germline V CDR1 and CDR2: SQVTM, ANQGSEA. The V end lost 7 bases, the J end lost 5 bases, and 11 bases lay between the germline ends. The CDR3 sequence: CSAPGNTEAFF. The CDR3 DNA follows: TGCAGCGCTCCGGGGAATACTGAAGCTTTCTTT.

The V gene is TRBV30, the J gene TRBJ1-1, with D perhaps TRBD1 (5 bases). With 1 base removed from V and 4 bases from J, the gap between germline ends came to 16 bases. This CDR3 comprises 15 residues. In germline, CDR1 is GTSNPN, CDR2 SVGIG (reference sequence). The CDR3 here is CAWSEGRPWGTEAFF. CDR3 nucleotide sequence: TGTGCCTGGAGTGAGGGGCGACCCTGGGGCACTGAAGCTTTCTTT.

CDR3 residues: CASSGGAAGGLSGANVLTF. Here the CDR3 DNA reads TGTGCCAGCAGTGGAGGTGCGGCGGGGGGTCTCTCTGGGGCCAACGTCCTGACTTTC. The chain couples TRBV2 to TRBJ2-6, with 8 positions matching TRBD2. This CDR3 contains 19 residues. The J segment lost 0 bases and the V segment lost 4 bases, leaving 11 bases of the junction unmatched. Per the germline V gene, CDR1 is SNHLY and CDR2 is FYNNEI.

There are a few counts of this clone. The rearrangement joins TRBV5-4 to TRBJ2-7; possible D gene TRBD2, 6 bases. V lost 0 bases and J lost 3, with 10 bases in between. The CDR3 length is 14 residues. CDR1 and CDR2 (germline): SGHNT, YYREEE (reference sequence). CDR3 residues: CASSLEGLSYEQYF. CDR3 coding DNA: TGTGCCAGCAGCTTGGAAGGACTAAGCTACGAGCAGTACTTC.